This T cell receptor beta chain was identified during a study of control samples from healthy donors and cancer patients. Per the germline V gene, CDR1 is SGHTS and CDR2 is YDEGEE. V shed 0 bases and J shed 11 bases, with 13 bases lying between them. The CDR3 extends over 13 amino acids. Data came from immunoSEQ multiplex PCR; TCRdb stores just in-frame clones and leaves some out. This table holds around 190,000 clones, almost 90% found once. This clonotype was obtained from a woman aged 50 to 60 in good health. This sequence joins TRBV5-8 and TRBJ2-3; D call uncertain. The specimen sequenced was blood. CDR3 bases: TGTGCCAGCAGCTTGGAAGTGGCTCTTAGGCAGTATTTT. It translates to CASSLEVALRQYF.